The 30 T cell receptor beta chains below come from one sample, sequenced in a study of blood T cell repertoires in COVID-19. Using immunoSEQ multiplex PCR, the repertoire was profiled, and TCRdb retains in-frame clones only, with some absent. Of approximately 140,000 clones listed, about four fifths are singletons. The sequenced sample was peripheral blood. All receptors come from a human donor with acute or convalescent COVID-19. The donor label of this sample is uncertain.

CDR3 loop: CASSEAQENTIYF. DNA of the CDR3: TGTGCCAGCAGTGAAGCGCAGGAAAACACCATATATTTT. This chain joins TRBV2 and TRBJ1-3; D unclear. From germline, CDR1 is SNHLY and CDR2 FYNNEI. The CDR3 totals 13 residues. The ends were cut back, 0 bases at V and 6 bases at J, with 6 bases in the middle.

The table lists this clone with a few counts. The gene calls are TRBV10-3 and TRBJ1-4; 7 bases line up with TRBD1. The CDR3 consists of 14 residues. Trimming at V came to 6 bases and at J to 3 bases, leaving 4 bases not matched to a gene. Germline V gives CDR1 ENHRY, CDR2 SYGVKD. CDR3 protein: CAIRGDSPNEKLFF. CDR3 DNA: TGTGCCATCAGGGGGGACAGCCCTAATGAAAAACTGTTTTTT.

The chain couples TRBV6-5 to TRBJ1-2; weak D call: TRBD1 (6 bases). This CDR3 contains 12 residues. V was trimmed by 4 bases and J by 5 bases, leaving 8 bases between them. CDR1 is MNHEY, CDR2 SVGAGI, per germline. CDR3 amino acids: CASSFRGYGYTF. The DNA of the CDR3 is TGTGCCAGCAGTTTCAGGGGTTATGGCTACACCTTC.

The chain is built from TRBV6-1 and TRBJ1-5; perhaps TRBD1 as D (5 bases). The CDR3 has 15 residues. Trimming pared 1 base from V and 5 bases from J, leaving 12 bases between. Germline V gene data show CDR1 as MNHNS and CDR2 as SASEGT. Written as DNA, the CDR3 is TGTGCCAGCAGTGAAGGCGGGGGGACCCATCAGCCCCAGCATTTT. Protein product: CASSEGGGTHQPQHF.

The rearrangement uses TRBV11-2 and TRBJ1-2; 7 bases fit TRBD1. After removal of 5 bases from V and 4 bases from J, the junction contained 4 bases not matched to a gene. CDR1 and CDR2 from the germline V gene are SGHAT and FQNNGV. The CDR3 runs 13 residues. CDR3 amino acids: CASSPGGSYGYTF. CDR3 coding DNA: TGTGCCAGCAGCCCAGGGGGGAGCTATGGCTACACCTTC.

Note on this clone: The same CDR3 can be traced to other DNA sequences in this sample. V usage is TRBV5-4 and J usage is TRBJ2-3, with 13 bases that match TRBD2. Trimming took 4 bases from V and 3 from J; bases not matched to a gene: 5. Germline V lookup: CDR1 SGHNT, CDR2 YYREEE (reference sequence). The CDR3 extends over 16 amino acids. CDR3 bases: TGTGCCAGCAGCGCCCGACTAGCGGGGGGTACAGATACGCAGTATTTT. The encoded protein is CASSARLAGGTDTQYF.

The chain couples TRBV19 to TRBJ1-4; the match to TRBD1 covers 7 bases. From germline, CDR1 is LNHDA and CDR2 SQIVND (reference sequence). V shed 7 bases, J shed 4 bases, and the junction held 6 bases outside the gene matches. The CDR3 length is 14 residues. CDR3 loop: CASTQGQLNEKLFF. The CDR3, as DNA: TGTGCCAGTACCCAGGGACAGCTTAATGAAAAACTGTTTTTT.

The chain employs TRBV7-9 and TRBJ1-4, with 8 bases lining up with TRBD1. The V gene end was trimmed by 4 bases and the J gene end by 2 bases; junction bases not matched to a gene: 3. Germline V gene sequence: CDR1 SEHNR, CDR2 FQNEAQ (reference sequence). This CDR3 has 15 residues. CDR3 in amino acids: CASSSGQGTNEKLFF. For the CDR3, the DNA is TGTGCCAGCAGCTCTGGACAGGGTACTAATGAAAAACTGTTTTTT. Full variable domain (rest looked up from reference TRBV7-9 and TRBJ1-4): DTGVSQNPRHKITKRGQNVTFRCDPISEHNRLYWYRQTLGQGPEFLTYFQNEAQLEKSRLLSDRFSAERPKGSFSTLEIQRTEQGDSAMYLCASSSGQGTNEKLFFGSGTQLSVL.

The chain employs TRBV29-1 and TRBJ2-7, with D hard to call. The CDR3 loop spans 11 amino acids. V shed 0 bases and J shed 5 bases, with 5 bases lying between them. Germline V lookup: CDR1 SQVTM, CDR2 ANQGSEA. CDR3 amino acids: CSVEEAHEQYF. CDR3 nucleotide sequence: TGCAGCGTTGAAGAGGCACACGAGCAGTACTTC.

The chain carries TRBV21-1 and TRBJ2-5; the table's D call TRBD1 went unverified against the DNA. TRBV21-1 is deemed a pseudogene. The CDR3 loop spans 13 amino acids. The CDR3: CASSKHSQETQYF. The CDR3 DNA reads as TGTGCCAGCAGCAAACACAGCCAAGAGACCCAGTACTTC.

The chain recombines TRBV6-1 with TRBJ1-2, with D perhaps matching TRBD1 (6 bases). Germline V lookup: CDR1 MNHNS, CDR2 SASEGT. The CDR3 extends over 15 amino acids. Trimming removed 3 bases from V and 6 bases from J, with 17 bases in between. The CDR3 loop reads CASSDLSQGKHGYTF. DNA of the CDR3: TGTGCCAGCAGTGATCTCTCGCAGGGGAAACATGGCTACACCTTC.

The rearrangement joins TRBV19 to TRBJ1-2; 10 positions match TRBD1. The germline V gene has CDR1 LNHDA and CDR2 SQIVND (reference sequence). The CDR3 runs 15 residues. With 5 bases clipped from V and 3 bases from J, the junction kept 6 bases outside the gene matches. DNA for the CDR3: TGTGCCAGTAGTTTTGGACAGGGGGGCGACTATGGCTACACCTTC. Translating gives CASSFGQGGDYGYTF.

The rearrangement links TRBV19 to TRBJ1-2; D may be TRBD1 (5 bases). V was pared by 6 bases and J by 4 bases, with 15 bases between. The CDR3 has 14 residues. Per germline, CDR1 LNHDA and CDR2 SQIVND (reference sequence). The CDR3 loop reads CASRPMGLSYGYTF. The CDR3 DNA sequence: TGTGCCAGTAGACCCATGGGACTGTCCTATGGCTACACCTTC.

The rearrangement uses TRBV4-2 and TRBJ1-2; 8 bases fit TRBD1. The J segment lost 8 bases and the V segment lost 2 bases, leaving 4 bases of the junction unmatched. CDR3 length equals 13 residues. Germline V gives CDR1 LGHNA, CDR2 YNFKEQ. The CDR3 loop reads CASSQQGAEGYTF. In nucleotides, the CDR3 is TGTGCCAGCAGCCAACAGGGGGCGGAGGGCTACACCTTC.

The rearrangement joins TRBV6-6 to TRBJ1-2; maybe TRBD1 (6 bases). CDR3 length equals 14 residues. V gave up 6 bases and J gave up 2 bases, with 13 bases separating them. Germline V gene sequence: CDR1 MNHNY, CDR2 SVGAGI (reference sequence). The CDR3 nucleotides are TGTGCCAGCAGAATAGCACAGGGAAACTATGGCTACACCTTC. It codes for CASRIAQGNYGYTF.

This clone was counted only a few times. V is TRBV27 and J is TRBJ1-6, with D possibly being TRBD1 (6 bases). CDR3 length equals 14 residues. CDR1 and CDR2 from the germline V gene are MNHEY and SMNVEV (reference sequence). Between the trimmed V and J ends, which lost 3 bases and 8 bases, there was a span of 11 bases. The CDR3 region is CASSFRDKYSPLHF. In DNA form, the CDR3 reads TGTGCCAGCAGTTTCCGGGACAAGTATTCACCCCTCCACTTT.

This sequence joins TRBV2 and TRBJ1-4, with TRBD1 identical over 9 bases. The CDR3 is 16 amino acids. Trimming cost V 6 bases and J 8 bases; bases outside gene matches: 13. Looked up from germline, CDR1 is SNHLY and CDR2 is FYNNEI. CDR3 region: CASRVRAGQGNEKLFF. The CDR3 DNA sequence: TGTGCCAGCAGGGTTAGGGCGGGACAGGGTAACGAAAAACTGTTTTTT. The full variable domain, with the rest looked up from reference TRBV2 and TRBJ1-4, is EPEVTQTPSHQVTQMGQEVILRCVPISNHLYFYWYRQILGQKVEFLVSFYNNEISEKSEIFDDQFSVERPDGSNFTLKIRSTKLEDSAMYFCASRVRAGQGNEKLFFGSGTQLSVL.

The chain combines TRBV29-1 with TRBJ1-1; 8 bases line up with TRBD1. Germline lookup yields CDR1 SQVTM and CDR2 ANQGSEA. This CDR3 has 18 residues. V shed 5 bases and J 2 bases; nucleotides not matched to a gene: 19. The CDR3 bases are TGCAGCGTTCCACATAACCCTCAGGGGGCCAGGGGTAACACTGAAGCTTTCTTT. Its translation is CSVPHNPQGARGNTEAFF.

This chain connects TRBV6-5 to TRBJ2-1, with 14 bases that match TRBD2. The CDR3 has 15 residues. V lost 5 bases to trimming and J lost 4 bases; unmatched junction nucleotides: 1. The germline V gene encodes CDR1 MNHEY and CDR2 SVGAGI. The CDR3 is CASSRTSGGYNEQFF. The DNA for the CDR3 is TGTGCCAGCAGTAGGACTAGCGGGGGGTACAATGAGCAGTTCTTC.

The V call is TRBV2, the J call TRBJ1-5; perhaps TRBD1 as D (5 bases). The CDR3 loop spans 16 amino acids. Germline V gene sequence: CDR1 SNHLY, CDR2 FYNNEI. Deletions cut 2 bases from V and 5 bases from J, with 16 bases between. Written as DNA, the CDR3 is TGTGCCAGCAGTGAAACCGGGGGGGTCGTCGATCAGCCCCAGCATTTT. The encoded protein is CASSETGGVVDQPQHF.

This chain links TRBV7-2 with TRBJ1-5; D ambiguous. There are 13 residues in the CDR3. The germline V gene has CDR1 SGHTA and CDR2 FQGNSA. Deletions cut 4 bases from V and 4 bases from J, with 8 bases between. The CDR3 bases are TGTGCCAGCAGCTCTGACGGGAATCAGCCCCAGCATTTT. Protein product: CASSSDGNQPQHF.

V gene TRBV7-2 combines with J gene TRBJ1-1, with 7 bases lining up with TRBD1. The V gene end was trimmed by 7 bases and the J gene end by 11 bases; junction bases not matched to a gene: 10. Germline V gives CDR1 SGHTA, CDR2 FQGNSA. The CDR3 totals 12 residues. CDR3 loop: CASNLRQGWAFF. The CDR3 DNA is TGTGCCAGCAACCTTCGACAGGGATGGGCTTTCTTT.

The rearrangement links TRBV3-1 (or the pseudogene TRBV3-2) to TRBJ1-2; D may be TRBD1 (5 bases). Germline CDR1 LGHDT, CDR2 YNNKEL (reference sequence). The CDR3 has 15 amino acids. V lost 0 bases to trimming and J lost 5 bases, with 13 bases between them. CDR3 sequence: CASSQDQGVGYGYTF. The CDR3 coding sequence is TGTGCCAGCAGCCAAGATCAAGGGGTTGGGTATGGCTACACCTTC.

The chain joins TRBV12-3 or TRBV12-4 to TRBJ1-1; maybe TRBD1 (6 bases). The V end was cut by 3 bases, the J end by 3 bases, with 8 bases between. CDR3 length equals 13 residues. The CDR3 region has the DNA TGTGCCAGCAGTTTGGACAGTTACACTGAAGCTTTCTTT. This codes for CASSLDSYTEAFF.

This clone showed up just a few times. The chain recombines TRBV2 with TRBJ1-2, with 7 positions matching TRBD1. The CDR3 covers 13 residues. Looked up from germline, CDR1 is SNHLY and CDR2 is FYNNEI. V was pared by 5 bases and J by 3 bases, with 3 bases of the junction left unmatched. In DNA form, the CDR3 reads TGTGCCAGCAGTAAAGACAGGGACTATGGCTACACCTTC. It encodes CASSKDRDYGYTF.

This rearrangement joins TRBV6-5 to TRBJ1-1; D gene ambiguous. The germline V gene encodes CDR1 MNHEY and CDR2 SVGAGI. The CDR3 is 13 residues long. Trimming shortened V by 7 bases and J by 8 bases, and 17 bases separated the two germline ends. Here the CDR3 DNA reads TGTGCCAGCAATGCCCCGAAGGAGGGCGAAGCTTTCTTT. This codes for CASNAPKEGEAFF.

The CDR3 region is CAWSVAGASSYNSPLHF. CDR3 coding DNA: TGTGCCTGGAGTGTGGCAGGGGCCAGCTCCTATAATTCACCCCTCCACTTT. This chain connects TRBV30 to TRBJ1-6; possible D gene TRBD1, 6 bases. V was shortened by 0 bases and J by 0 bases, with 12 bases between the two germline ends. CDR3 length equals 17 residues. Germline V gene data show CDR1 as GTSNPN and CDR2 as SVGIG (reference sequence).

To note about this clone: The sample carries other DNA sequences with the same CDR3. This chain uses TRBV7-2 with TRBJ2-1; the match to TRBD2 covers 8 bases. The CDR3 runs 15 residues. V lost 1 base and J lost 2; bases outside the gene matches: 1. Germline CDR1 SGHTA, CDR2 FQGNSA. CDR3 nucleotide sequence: TGTGCCAGCAGCTTAGAGCGGGGGCCCTACAATGAGCAGTTCTTC. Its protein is CASSLERGPYNEQFF.

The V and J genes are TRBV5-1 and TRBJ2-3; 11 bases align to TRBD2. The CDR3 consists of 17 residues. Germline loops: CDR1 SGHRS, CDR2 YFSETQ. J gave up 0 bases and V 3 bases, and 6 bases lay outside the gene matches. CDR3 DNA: TGCGCCAGCAGCTCACTAGCGGGGGTTTCTAGCACAGATACGCAGTATTTT. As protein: CASSSLAGVSSTDTQYF.

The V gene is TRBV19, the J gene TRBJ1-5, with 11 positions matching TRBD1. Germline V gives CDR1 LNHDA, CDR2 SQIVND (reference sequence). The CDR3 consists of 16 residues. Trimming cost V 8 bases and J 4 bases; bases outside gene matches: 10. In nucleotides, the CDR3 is TGTGCCAGTGGGGCCCGGACAGGGGGCCCAAATCAGCCCCAGCATTTT. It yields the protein CASGARTGGPNQPQHF.